This T cell receptor beta chain was recorded in a study of T cell repertoires in cytomegalovirus infection. This CDR3 has 14 amino acids. Germline CDR1 and CDR2: SGHTA and FQGNSA. The V gene end was trimmed by 4 bases and the J gene end by 0 bases; junction bases not matched to a gene: 0. From the reads, TCRdb called clonotypes with MiXCR, one entry per CDR3 protein. The sample lists about 310,000 distinct CDR3 sequences; 15% to 20% were seen once. Study-wide results and caveats: CMV-specific TCR beta clonotypes restricted by HLA-C were the ones dominating the ex vivo response.

This clonotype was counted at least ten times. The antigen remains unidentified. The chain joins TRBV7-2 to TRBJ1-3; 7 bases line up with TRBD1. Input material: PBMCs. The TCR originated in a human donor in good health (CMV status not recorded). Some clones in this sample may be carry-over from other donors' samples. As DNA, the CDR3 is TGTGCCAGCAGCTCAGGGGGCTCTGGAAACACCATATATTTT. It translates to CASSSGGSGNTIYF.